What follows are 10 T cell receptor beta chains derived from one specimen sequenced in a study of cytomegalovirus exposure and HLA in healthy donors. Vbeta (60) and Jbeta (13) primers were used in the PCR. Generated by immunoSEQ multiplex PCR, the TCRdb table keeps only in-frame clones and is missing some. The table has 100,000 to 150,000 clones, over 70% seen once. Sequencing input: PBMCs. The source of these receptors is a woman aged 45-65 years in good health and CMV-seronegative.

The V and J genes are TRBV20-1 and TRBJ2-7; TRBD2 agrees at 7 bases. The CDR3 is 11 amino acids. Germline lookup yields CDR1 DFQATT and CDR2 SNEGSKA (reference sequence). The V gene end was trimmed by 3 bases and the J gene end by 13 bases; junction bases not matched to a gene: 9. DNA of the CDR3: TGCAGTGCTAGCGGGTCAGCGGGGCGTTACTTC. The encoded protein is CSASGSAGRYF.

The CDR3 reads CASSLKGTDNSNQPQHF. The CDR3 nucleotides are TGCGCCAGCAGCTTGAAGGGGACAGATAATAGCAATCAGCCCCAGCATTTT. The genes are TRBV5-1 and TRBJ1-5, with 7 bases fitting TRBD1. Germline CDR1 and CDR2: SGHRS and YFSETQ. The CDR3 consists of 17 residues. J was trimmed by 0 bases and V by 1 base; bases with no gene match: 7.

The chain is built from TRBV11-3 and TRBJ1-1; 8 bases are shared with TRBD1. The CDR3 spans 13 residues. Trimming at V came to 0 bases and at J to 9 bases, leaving 3 bases not matched to a gene. Germline loops: CDR1 SGHNT, CDR2 YENEEA. The CDR3 nucleotides are TGTGCCAGCAGCTTAGAACCAGGGGGCCAAGCTTTCTTT. The encoded protein is CASSLEPGGQAFF.

The chain couples TRBV28 to TRBJ2-3, with TRBD2 matching over 7 bases. Germline V gene sequence: CDR1 MDHEN, CDR2 SYDVKM. The CDR3 covers 15 residues. J lost 0 bases, V lost 7 bases, and 7 bases had no gene match. The DNA of the CDR3 is TGTGCCAGCACCTGGGGTAGCGGGAGCACAGATACGCAGTATTTT. This encodes CASTWGSGSTDTQYF.

This clone showed up just once. The junction and the germline gene differ at one end; a read error may be behind it. The genes are TRBV7-9 and TRBJ2-7; 7 positions match TRBD2. Germline CDR1 SEHNR, CDR2 FQNEAQ (reference sequence). This CDR3 is built from 18 residues. In DNA form, the CDR3 reads TGTTCCAGCAGCTCATTTGGGGGAGGGCCCAAGAGCTCCTACGAGCAGTACTTC. Its protein product is CSSSSFGGGPKSSYEQYF.

About this clone: An end of the junction differs from the germline gene, which may be a read error. The rearrangement uses TRBV7-7 and TRBJ2-2, with D possibly TRBD1 on 5 matching bases. Germline-derived CDR1 and CDR2 are SSHAT and FNYEAQ (reference sequence). The CDR3 runs to 14 residues. For the CDR3, the DNA is TGTGCTAGCAGCTTGGGCCAGGGTCCCGGGGAGCTGTTTTTT. It encodes CASSLGQGPGELFF. Full variable domain (rest looked up from reference TRBV7-7 and TRBJ2-2): GAGVSQSPRYKVTKRGQDVTLRCDPISSHATLYWYQQALGQGPEFLTYFNYEAQPDKSGLPSDRFSAERPEGSISTLTIQRTEQRDSAMYRCASSLGQGPGELFFGEGSRLTVL.

V usage is TRBV6-1 and J usage is TRBJ2-1; the match to TRBD2 covers 9 bases. V was pared by 7 bases and J by 6 bases, with 10 bases of the junction left unmatched. The CDR3 spans 15 residues. CDR1 is MNHNS and CDR2 is SASEGT in the germline V gene. The CDR3 here is CASTTLAGIGNEQFF. CDR3 DNA sequence: TGTGCCAGCACCACCCTAGCGGGAATCGGCAATGAGCAGTTCTTC.

The rearrangement uses TRBV21-1 and TRBJ2-1; the tabulated D call, TRBD1, remains unverified against the DNA. TRBV21-1 is reported as a pseudogene. The CDR3 contains 16 residues. For the CDR3, the DNA is TGTGCCAGCAGCCATCCAGTACCAAGCTCCTACAATGAGCAGTTCTTC. Residues: CASSHPVPSSYNEQFF.

The chain has TRBV2 and TRBJ2-5, with TRBD2 as a possible D gene (5 bases). Germline-derived CDR1 and CDR2 are SNHLY and FYNNEI. The germline V and J ends were trimmed by 8 bases and 5 bases, with 15 bases remaining between them. The CDR3 is made up of 13 amino acids. This chain's CDR3 is CASGGHRWETQYF. The CDR3 nucleotides are TGTGCCAGCGGAGGCCATAGGTGGGAGACCCAGTACTTC.

Note on this clone: An end of the junction does not agree with germline; a read error may underlie this. This CDR3 reads CASSGNTGELFF. CDR3 DNA: TGTGCCAGCAGCGGAAACACCGGGGAACTGTTTTTT. The rearrangement links TRBV13 to TRBJ2-2, with a tentative D call TRBD2 (5 bases). Germline V lookup: CDR1 PRHDT, CDR2 FYEKMQ (reference sequence). The CDR3 spans 12 residues.